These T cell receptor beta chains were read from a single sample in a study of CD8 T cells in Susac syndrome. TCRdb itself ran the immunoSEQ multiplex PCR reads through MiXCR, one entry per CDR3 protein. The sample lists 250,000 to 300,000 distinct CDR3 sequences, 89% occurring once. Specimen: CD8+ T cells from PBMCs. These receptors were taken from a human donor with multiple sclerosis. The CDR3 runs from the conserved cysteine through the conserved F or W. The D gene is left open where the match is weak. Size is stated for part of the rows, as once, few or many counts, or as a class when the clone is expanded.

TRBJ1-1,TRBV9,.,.,TGTGCCAGCAGCGTCTCGGCAGGGGAAGATGGCACTGAAGCTTTCTTT,CASSVSAGEDGTEAFF
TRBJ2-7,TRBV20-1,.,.,TGCAGTGCTAGAGCCAAGAGCTCCTACGAGCAGTACTTC,CSARAKSSYEQYF
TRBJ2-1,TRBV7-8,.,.,TGTGCCAGCAGCTTAGAAGCGGTAGGGATGAATGAGCAGTTCTTC,CASSLEAVGMNEQFF
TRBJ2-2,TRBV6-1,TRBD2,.,TGTGCCAGCAGTGAACTTAGGCTGACTAGCAACACCGGGGAGCTGTTTTTT,CASSELRLTSNTGELFF
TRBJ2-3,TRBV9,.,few,TGTGCCAGCAGCGTAGTCGGCGGGAGCACAGATACGCAGTATTTT,CASSVVGGSTDTQYF
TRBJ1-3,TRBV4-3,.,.,TGCGCCAGCAGCCCTACTCGAAACACCATATATTTT,CASSPTRNTIYF
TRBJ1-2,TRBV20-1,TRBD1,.,TGCAGTGCTAGAGACCGGACAGGACACTATGGCTACACCTTC,CSARDRTGHYGYTF
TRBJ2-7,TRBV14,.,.,TGTGCCAGCAGCCAAGGACAGGTGACTTACGAGCAGTACTTC,CASSQGQVTYEQYF
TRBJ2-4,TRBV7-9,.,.,TGTGCCAGCAGCTTAGATACAGGACAAAACATTCAGTACTTC,CASSLDTGQNIQYF
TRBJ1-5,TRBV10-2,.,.,TGCGCCAGCAGTCAGGGTGAACAGCCCCAGCATTTT,CASSQGEQPQHF
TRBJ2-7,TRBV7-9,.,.,TGTGCCAGCAGCTTAGGGGCCCGCTACGAGCAGTACTTC,CASSLGARYEQYF
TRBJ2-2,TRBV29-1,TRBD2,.,TGCAGCGTTGCTGGGACTAGCGGGGAGGGTCCCACCACCGGGGAGCTGTTTTTT,CSVAGTSGEGPTTGELFF
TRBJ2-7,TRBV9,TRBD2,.,TGTGCCAGCAGCGTAGGCCCCGGACTAGCGGGAGAGACCTACGAGCAGTACTTC,CASSVGPGLAGETYEQYF
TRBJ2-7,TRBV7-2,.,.,TGTGCCAGCACAGGGACTTATAACTACGAGCAGTACTTC,CASTGTYNYEQYF
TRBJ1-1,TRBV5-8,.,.,TGTGCCAGCAGCTTCGGTGGGTTGAACACTGAAGCTTTCTTT,CASSFGGLNTEAFF
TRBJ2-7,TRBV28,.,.,TGTGCCAGCAGTTCCCCTGTAGAGGGGAGCTCCTACGAGCGGTACTTC,CASSSPVEGSSYERYF
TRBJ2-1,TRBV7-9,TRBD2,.,TGTGCCAGCAGCTTAAAGCGGGGGGGTGCCTCTTCCTACAATGAGCAGTTCTTC,CASSLKRGGASSYNEQFF
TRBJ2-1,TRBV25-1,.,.,TGTGCCAGCAGCGGACCGGGAGCAGGGTACGGTGAGCAGTTCTTC,CASSGPGAGYGEQFF
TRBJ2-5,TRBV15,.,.,TGTGCCACCAGCAGAAGGACGGGACAAGGGACCCAGTACTTC,CATSRRTGQGTQYF
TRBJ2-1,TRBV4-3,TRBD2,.,TGCGCCAGCAGCCAAGTTCTAATGGGAGGGCCGGGTGAGCAGTTCTTC,CASSQVLMGGPGEQFF
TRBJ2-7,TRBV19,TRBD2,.,TGTGCCAGTAGTGCCCCCCTAGCGGGAACCTACGAGCAGTACTTC,CASSAPLAGTYEQYF
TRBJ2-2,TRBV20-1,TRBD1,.,TGCAGTGCTAGGGAGGACAGGGTAGCCACCGGGGAGCTGTTTTTT,CSAREDRVATGELFF
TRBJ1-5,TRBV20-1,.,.,TGCAGTGGGGCTGATTTTTTAAGCAATCAGCCCCAGCATTTT,CSGADFLSNQPQHF
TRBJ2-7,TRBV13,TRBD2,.,TGTGCCAGCAGCCCCCGGGGCGGGAGCCACGAGCAGTACTTC,CASSPRGGSHEQYF
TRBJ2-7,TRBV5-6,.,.,TGTGCCAGCAGCGCTGGACAGAACTACGAGCAGTACTTC,CASSAGQNYEQYF
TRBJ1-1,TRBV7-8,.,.,TGTGCCAGCGGTTGGATTTCCACTGAAGCTTTCTTT,CASGWISTEAFF
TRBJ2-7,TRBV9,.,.,TGTGCCAGCAGCGTAAGTAGCGTAACCTACGAGCAGTACTTC,CASSVSSVTYEQYF
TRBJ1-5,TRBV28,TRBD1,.,TGTGCCAGCAGTCCGATCCACCAGGGGGCGTATCAGCCCCAGCATTTT,CASSPIHQGAYQPQHF
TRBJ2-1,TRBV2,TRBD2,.,TGTGCCAGCAAGACGGGACTAGCGGAACTCAATGAGCAGTTCTTC,CASKTGLAELNEQFF
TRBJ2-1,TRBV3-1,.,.,TGTGCCAGCAGCCCCTCGGACAGCTCATCCAATGAGCAGTTCTTC,CASSPSDSSSNEQFF
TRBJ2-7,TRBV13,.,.,TGTGCCAGCAGCCCAAGTGGGGCAGAACCCTACTACGAGCAGTACTTC,CASSPSGAEPYYEQYF
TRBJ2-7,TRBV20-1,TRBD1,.,TGCAGTGCTAGTGGGGACAGGGTCTACGAGCAGTACTTC,CSASGDRVYEQYF
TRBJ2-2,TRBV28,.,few,TGTGCCAGCAGTTTTAGAGGCACCGGGGAGCTGTTTTTT,CASSFRGTGELFF
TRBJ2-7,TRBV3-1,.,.,TGTGCCAGCAGTCCCTGGGGCGGGGAAGGGGAGCAGTACTTC,CASSPWGGEGEQYF
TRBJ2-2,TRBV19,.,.,TGTGCCGCCGGGCGGGGGGAGCTGTTTTTT,CAAGRGELFF
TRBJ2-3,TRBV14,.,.,TGTGCCAGCAGCAAAAGGGTGACAGGCCGCACAGATACGCAGTATTTT,CASSKRVTGRTDTQYF
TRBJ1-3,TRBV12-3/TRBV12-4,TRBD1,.,TGTGCCAGCAGTCTGACAGGGCGAGGAAACACCATATATTTT,CASSLTGRGNTIYF
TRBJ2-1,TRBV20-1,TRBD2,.,TGCAGTGCTCTGGCTAGCGGAGGCTCCTTTTACAATGAGCAGTTCTTC,CSALASGGSFYNEQFF
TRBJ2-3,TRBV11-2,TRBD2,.,TGTGCCAGCAGCTTCGGGGGGGGGCTTGGAGATACGCAGTATTTT,CASSFGGGLGDTQYF
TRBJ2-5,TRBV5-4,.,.,TGTGCCAGCACCTTTAGGGGCCAAGAGACCCAGTACTTC,CASTFRGQETQYF
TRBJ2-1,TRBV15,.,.,TGTGCCACCAGCAGAGATTTCGGGTATGAGCAGTTCTTC,CATSRDFGYEQFF
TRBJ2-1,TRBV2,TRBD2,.,TGTGCCAGCAGATTTACTAGCGATGAGCAGTTCTTC,CASRFTSDEQFF
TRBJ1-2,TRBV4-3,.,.,TGCGCCAGCAGCCAAGTTTTGGCAGGGGAAGGGTATGGCTACACCTTC,CASSQVLAGEGYGYTF
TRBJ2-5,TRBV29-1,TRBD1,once,TGCAGCGTTGAAGGAGGACAGGGGGTGCAGGGAGAGACCCAGTACTTC,CSVEGGQGVQGETQYF
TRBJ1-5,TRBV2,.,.,TGTGCCAGCGCCGCGCCTGGCACTAATCAGCCCCAGCATTTT,CASAAPGTNQPQHF
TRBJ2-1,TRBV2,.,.,TGTGCCAGCAGTGTAAGAACTTCAACCTACAATGAGCAGTTCTTC,CASSVRTSTYNEQFF
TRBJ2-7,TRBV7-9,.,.,TGTGCCAGCAGCACCCAGGTGATTACCGAGCAGTACTTC,CASSTQVITEQYF
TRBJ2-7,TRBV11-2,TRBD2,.,TGTGCCAGCAGCTTTAGCGAGGGACTAGCGGGGAACGAGCAGTACTTC,CASSFSEGLAGNEQYF
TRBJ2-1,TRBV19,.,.,TGTGCCAGTAGTCTTGGAATTGGTGAGCAGTTCTTC,CASSLGIGEQFF
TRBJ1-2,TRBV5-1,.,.,TGCGCCAGCAGCTTGTCAGGGGCGTATGGCTACACCTTC,CASSLSGAYGYTF
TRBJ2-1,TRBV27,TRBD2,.,TGTGCCAGCAGTTTATCGGTAGCGGGTTACAATGAGCAGTTCTTC,CASSLSVAGYNEQFF
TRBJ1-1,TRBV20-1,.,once,TGCAGCTCTCAACCGGACGGGAACACTGAAGCTTTCTTT,CSSQPDGNTEAFF
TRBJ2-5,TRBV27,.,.,TGTGCCAGCAGTTTAATTGAGGATCAAGAGACCCAGTACTTC,CASSLIEDQETQYF
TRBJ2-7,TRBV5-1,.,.,TGCGCCAGCAGCGACGGACCCTCCTTCGAGCAGTACTTC,CASSDGPSFEQYF
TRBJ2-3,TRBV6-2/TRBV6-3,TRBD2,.,TGTGCCAGCAGTCAAGCGGGGGAGGCAGATACGCAGTATTTT,CASSQAGEADTQYF
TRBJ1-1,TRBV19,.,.,TGTGCCAGTAGTATAGATCACACATTGAACACTGAAGCTTTCTTT,CASSIDHTLNTEAFF
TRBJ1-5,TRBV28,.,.,TGTGCCAGCAGATTCTACCGGGACAACCCCAATCAGCCCCAGCATTTT,CASRFYRDNPNQPQHF
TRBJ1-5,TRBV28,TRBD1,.,TGTGCCAGCAGCCTAGACAGGGGCAATCAGCCCCAGCATTTT,CASSLDRGNQPQHF
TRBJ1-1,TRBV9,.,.,TGTGCCAGCAGCGGAAGCTCCAACACTGAAGCTTTCTTT,CASSGSSNTEAFF